Presented here are 10 T cell receptor beta chains from one specimen sequenced in a study of T cells after yellow fever vaccination. Each CDR3 protein gets one entry after TCRdb re-called the 5' RACE reads with MiXCR. The table records some 150,000 distinct CDR3 sequences, approximately 9.9% of them present only once. The specimen comprised CD8+ T cells sorted from PBMCs, sampled 15 days after the yellow fever booster vaccination. Source of these receptors: a man younger than 35 who received the YFV17D yellow fever vaccine.

This clonotype has a count of ten or more. The gene calls are TRBV27 and TRBJ2-7, with D possibly matching TRBD1 (6 bases). Looked up from germline, CDR1 is MNHEY and CDR2 is SMNVEV (reference sequence). CDR3 size: 14 residues. Between the trimmed V and J ends, which lost 2 bases and 7 bases, there was a span of 15 bases. CDR3 in amino acids: CASSLIRGAHEQYF. CDR3 bases: TGTGCCAGCAGTTTAATCAGGGGAGCTCATGAGCAGTACTTC.

This clonotype was detected many times. CDR3 region: CASSQEGSYNEQFF. The CDR3 DNA reads as TGCGCCAGCAGCCAAGAGGGGTCCTACAATGAGCAGTTCTTC. This chain links TRBV4-3 with TRBJ2-1; D is unclear. CDR1 and CDR2 from the germline V gene are LGHNA and YSLEER. The V end was cut by 0 bases, the J end by 1 base, with 4 bases between. CDR3 length: 14 amino acids.

This clonotype was seen at least ten times. The chain couples TRBV3-1 to TRBJ1-1; D remains ambiguous. Germline V gives CDR1 LGHDT, CDR2 YNNKEL (reference sequence). Trimming cost V 4 bases and J 2 bases, with 14 bases left between them. The length of the CDR3 is 15 residues. CDR3 coding DNA: TGTGCCAGCAGCCCAGCCAGCACCCCTAACACTGAAGCTTTCTTT. Translation gives CASSPASTPNTEAFF.

The chain uses TRBV19 and TRBJ1-2; a possible D gene is TRBD1 (5 bases). The V gene's germline CDR1 is LNHDA and CDR2 SQIVND (reference sequence). V was cut by 6 bases and J by 6 bases, with 11 bases left in between. This CDR3 is 12 amino acids long. CDR3 in DNA: TGTGCCAGTAGAGAGGGGTTGGATGGCTACACCTTC. Its protein product is CASREGLDGYTF. Combining the CDR3 with reference TRBV19 and TRBJ1-2 gives the whole variable domain DGGITQSPKYLFRKEGQNVTLSCEQNLNHDAMYWYRQDPGQGLRLIYYSQIVNDFQKGDIAEGYSVSREKKESFPLTVTSAQKNPTAFYLCASREGLDGYTFGSGTRLTVV.

In its sample, this clonotype was seen a few times. In DNA, the CDR3 is TGTGCCAGCAGTTTGGGAGCAGCAGCTAATGAGCAGTTCTTC. The encoded protein is CASSLGAAANEQFF. The V gene is TRBV27, the J gene TRBJ2-1, with D perhaps TRBD2 (5 bases). The CDR3 spans 14 residues. The germline V and J ends were trimmed by 3 bases and 7 bases, with 13 bases remaining between them. Germline V CDR1 and CDR2: MNHEY, SMNVEV (reference sequence).

The sample holds a few counts of this clonotype. V is TRBV7-9 and J is TRBJ2-5; TRBD2 aligns across 12 bases. The CDR3 extends over 15 amino acids. CDR1 SEHNR and CDR2 FQNEAQ come from the germline V gene (reference sequence). Trimming cost V 6 bases and J 1 base; bases outside gene matches: 3. The CDR3 sequence is CASSRTSGVQETQYF. DNA of the CDR3: TGTGCCAGCAGTCGGACTAGCGGGGTCCAAGAGACCCAGTACTTC.

This chain uses TRBV5-1 with TRBJ2-7, with 7 positions matching TRBD2. The CDR3 has 15 amino acids. Looked up from germline, CDR1 is SGHRS and CDR2 is YFSETQ. V lost 4 bases to trimming and J lost 2 bases; unmatched junction nucleotides: 9. CDR3 sequence: CASSLGGEDAYEQYF. The CDR3 nucleotides are TGCGCCAGCAGCCTGGGGGGGGAAGATGCCTACGAGCAGTACTTC. Full variable domain (missing parts from reference TRBV5-1 and TRBJ2-7): KAGVTQTPRYLIKTRGQQVTLSCSPISGHRSVSWYQQTPGQGLQFLFEYFSETQRNKGNFPGRFSGRQFSNSRSEMNVSTLELGDSALYLCASSLGGEDAYEQYFGPGTRLTVT.

The gene calls are TRBV6-1 and TRBJ1-2; 8 positions match TRBD1. Trimming cost V 6 bases and J 4 bases; bases outside gene matches: 4. The CDR3 is 13 residues long. Per the germline V gene, CDR1 is MNHNS and CDR2 is SASEGT. CDR3 DNA sequence: TGTGCCAGCAGCAATGACAGGGGCTATGGCTACACCTTC. Protein: CASSNDRGYGYTF.

V is TRBV12-3 or TRBV12-4 and J is TRBJ1-2; 9 positions agree with TRBD1. The trim removed 5 bases at V and 3 bases at J, leaving 4 bases unmatched. CDR3 length equals 14 residues. The CDR3 here is CASSDWDRDYGYTF. The DNA for the CDR3 is TGTGCCAGCAGTGACTGGGACAGGGACTATGGCTACACCTTC.

This clonotype appeared many times. The chain combines TRBV29-1 with TRBJ2-7, with 8 bases fitting TRBD1. CDR3 length: 14 residues. Germline trimming cut 5 bases from V and 0 bases from J; bases unmatched to any gene: 6. In germline, CDR1 is SQVTM, CDR2 ANQGSEA. CDR3 coding DNA: TGCAGCGTTTTTGGGACAGGAAGCTCCTACGAGCAGTACTTC. This translates into CSVFGTGSSYEQYF.